A single sample is the source of the 19 T cell receptor beta chains below, sequenced in a study of T cell changes during pregnancy in multiple sclerosis. Profiling relied on immunoSEQ multiplex PCR, and the TCRdb table lists in-frame clones only, not all of them. The sample gives around 40,000 clones, about 91% of which show up once; 1% to 1.5% is in the top ten. The starting material was CD4+ T cells from peripheral blood mononuclear cells, obtained in the first trimester of pregnancy. The receptors come from a female donor with multiple sclerosis, enrolled in a pregnancy study.

The rearrangement uses TRBV10-3 and TRBJ2-5; D possibly corresponds to TRBD2 (5 bases). CDR3 length: 13 amino acids. Germline V gene lookup returns CDR1 ENHRY and CDR2 SYGVKD. V gave up 6 bases and J gave up 4 bases, with 12 bases separating them. CDR3 in amino acids: CAIRGFEGETQYF. In nucleotides, the CDR3 is TGTGCCATCAGGGGATTTGAGGGAGAGACCCAGTACTTC.

This chain joins TRBV12-5 and TRBJ2-3; D gene uncertain. Deletions cut 1 base from V and 2 bases from J, with 16 bases between. The CDR3 consists of 17 residues. Germline CDR1 LGHNT, CDR2 FRNRAP. CDR3 nucleotide sequence: TGTGCTAGTGGTTTGGGCTTGAGATCTTACCCCACAGATACGCAGTATTTT. Protein product: CASGLGLRSYPTDTQYF.

This rearrangement joins TRBV12-5 to TRBJ1-2, with D possibly being TRBD1 (5 bases). Germline CDR1 LGHNT, CDR2 FRNRAP. The CDR3 consists of 16 residues. V lost 1 base, J lost 8 bases, and 20 bases lay in between. The CDR3: CASGLATTGYVGGYTF. In DNA form, the CDR3 reads TGTGCTAGTGGTTTGGCCACTACAGGATATGTGGGGGGCTACACCTTC.

This chain connects TRBV6-5 to TRBJ2-7; possibly TRBD2 for D (6 bases). V lost 8 bases and J lost 2, with 13 bases in between. From germline, CDR1 is MNHEY and CDR2 SVGAGI. The CDR3 is made up of 13 amino acids. The CDR3 loop is CASGWGETYEQYF. For the CDR3, the DNA is TGTGCCAGCGGATGGGGGGAGACCTACGAGCAGTACTTC.

The chain recombines TRBV2 with TRBJ2-7; D is perhaps TRBD1 (6 bases). With 4 bases removed from V and 1 base from J, the gap between germline ends came to 8 bases. The germline CDR1 and CDR2 sequences are SNHLY and FYNNEI. The CDR3 spans 13 residues. CDR3 residues: CASSGTASYEQYF. CDR3 nucleotides: TGTGCCAGCAGTGGGACAGCTTCCTACGAGCAGTACTTC.

The rearrangement links TRBV7-2 to TRBJ2-7, with 11 bases that match TRBD2. V dropped 5 bases and J dropped 4; count of bases not matched to a gene: 7. Germline CDR1 SGHTA, CDR2 FQGNSA. CDR3 length: 15 amino acids. CDR3 sequence reads: CASSRRLAGPYEQYF. The CDR3 nucleotides are TGTGCCAGCAGCCGGAGACTAGCGGGACCTTACGAGCAGTACTTC.

This chain connects TRBV30 to TRBJ2-7; TRBD2 agrees at 14 bases. From germline, CDR1 is GTSNPN and CDR2 SVGIG (reference sequence). V trimming: 8 bases; J trimming: 3 bases; junction bases outside the gene matches: 9. This CDR3 has 15 amino acids. CDR3 sequence reads: CARPGTSGSLYEQYF. In DNA, the CDR3 is TGTGCCCGCCCGGGGACTAGCGGGAGTCTCTACGAGCAGTACTTC.

The rearrangement uses TRBV6-5 and TRBJ2-1, with 7 positions matching TRBD2. The CDR3 covers 15 residues. The trim removed 6 bases at V and 7 bases at J, leaving 12 bases unmatched. Germline V gene sequence: CDR1 MNHEY, CDR2 SVGAGI. CDR3 bases: TGTGCCAGCAGCCTGATGTGGGGAGGGGAAAATGAGCAGTTCTTC. Translating it yields CASSLMWGGENEQFF.

The chain has TRBV2 and TRBJ2-7, with D perhaps TRBD1 (5 bases). The V and J ends lost 1 base and 6 bases respectively, with 13 bases between them. This CDR3 has 14 amino acids. The germline V gene has CDR1 SNHLY and CDR2 FYNNEI. CDR3: CASSEDFGAVEQYF. CDR3 in DNA: TGTGCCAGCAGTGAAGATTTTGGGGCAGTCGAGCAGTACTTC.

A remark on this clone: At the DNA level, this CDR3 is encoded by other sequences in the same sample as well. The chain recombines TRBV27 with TRBJ2-3, with 13 nucleotides matching TRBD2. Germline V lookup: CDR1 MNHEY, CDR2 SMNVEV (reference sequence). The J segment lost 6 bases and the V segment lost 4 bases, leaving 7 bases of the junction unmatched. The CDR3 has 16 amino acids. The CDR3 here is CASSSLAGGYTDTQYF. CDR3 sequence (DNA): TGTGCCAGCAGTTCACTAGCGGGAGGGTACACGGATACGCAGTATTTT.

V usage is TRBV19 and J usage is TRBJ1-1; 10 bases match TRBD1. V shed 5 bases and J 6 bases; nucleotides not matched to a gene: 15. Looked up from germline, CDR1 is LNHDA and CDR2 is SQIVND (reference sequence). The CDR3 is 17 residues long. The CDR3 protein is CASSRRQGANIVAEAFF. Here the CDR3 DNA reads TGTGCCAGTAGTCGGAGACAGGGGGCGAATATAGTCGCTGAAGCTTTCTTT.

This clone was recorded only once. The gene calls are TRBV27 and TRBJ2-1; the match to TRBD2 covers 10 bases. The CDR3 has 16 amino acids. After removal of 3 bases from V and 7 bases from J, the junction contained 9 bases not matched to a gene. CDR1 and CDR2 (germline): MNHEY, SMNVEV (reference sequence). CDR3 coding DNA: TGTGCCAGCAGTTTGAGGAGCGGGAGGGTTATAAATGAGCAGTTCTTC. It yields the protein CASSLRSGRVINEQFF.

V and J are TRBV28 and TRBJ2-3; possible D gene TRBD1, 5 bases. V was clipped by 4 bases and J by 6 bases, with 20 bases between them. Germline CDR1 reads MDHEN; CDR2 reads SYDVKM. This CDR3 region has 16 residues. The CDR3 sequence is CASSSTHNSWGDTQYF. The CDR3 coding sequence is TGTGCCAGCAGTTCGACCCATAATAGTTGGGGCGATACGCAGTATTTT.

The table lists this clone with a few counts. The chain joins TRBV2 to TRBJ1-2; 8 nucleotides match TRBD1. V shed 9 bases, J shed 3 bases, and the junction held 6 bases outside the gene matches. The CDR3 consists of 13 residues. The germline V gene encodes CDR1 SNHLY and CDR2 FYNNEI. This CDR3 reads CARQDRAHYGYTF. CDR3 DNA: TGTGCCAGACAGGACAGGGCCCACTATGGCTACACCTTC. Combining the CDR3 with reference TRBV2 and TRBJ1-2 gives the whole variable domain EPEVTQTPSHQVTQMGQEVILRCVPISNHLYFYWYRQILGQKVEFLVSFYNNEISEKSEIFDDQFSVERPDGSNFTLKIRSTKLEDSAMYFCARQDRAHYGYTFGSGTRLTVV.

The rearrangement joins TRBV25-1 to TRBJ1-5; D perhaps matches TRBD1 (5 bases). The CDR3 length is 14 residues. V was cut by 1 base and J by 7 bases, with 11 bases left in between. Germline V gene sequence: CDR1 MGHDK, CDR2 SYGVNS. The CDR3 loop reads CASSESGGVQPQHF. The CDR3 nucleotides are TGTGCCAGCAGTGAATCGGGAGGGGTCCAGCCCCAGCATTTT.

The chain links TRBV10-3 to TRBJ2-1; 12 nucleotides line up with TRBD2. Germline V gene lookup returns CDR1 ENHRY and CDR2 SYGVKD. The ends lost 4 bases at V and 5 bases at J; junction bases unmatched: 3. This CDR3 contains 15 residues. The CDR3 region is CAISGLAGDDNEQFF. The CDR3 nucleotides are TGTGCCATCAGTGGACTAGCGGGAGATGACAATGAGCAGTTCTTC.

In the case of this clone: Other DNA sequences of this sample code for an identical CDR3. The V and J genes are TRBV28 and TRBJ2-7; 10 nucleotides match TRBD1. Germline V CDR1 and CDR2: MDHEN, SYDVKM. The ends lost 6 bases at V and 4 bases at J; junction bases unmatched: 3. This CDR3 is 13 amino acids long. CDR3 protein: CASRTGGGYEQYF. The CDR3 DNA reads TGTGCCAGCAGGACAGGGGGCGGGTACGAGCAGTACTTC. Looking up the rest from reference TRBV28 and TRBJ2-7 gives the full variable domain: DVKVTQSSRYLVKRTGEKVFLECVQDMDHENMFWYRQDPGLGLRLIYFSYDVKMKEKGDIPEGYSVSREKKERFSLILESASTNQTSMYLCASRTGGGYEQYFGPGTRLTVT.

This chain uses TRBV19 with TRBJ2-7; maybe TRBD1 (6 bases). Germline CDR1 is LNHDA and CDR2 is SQIVND (reference sequence). CDR3 size: 15 residues. Trimming removed 1 base from V and 4 bases from J, with 14 bases in between. The CDR3 sequence is CASSIAGAGGYEQYF. The CDR3 DNA is TGTGCCAGTAGTATAGCAGGGGCCGGAGGTTACGAGCAGTACTTC.

The chain couples TRBV5-4 to TRBJ1-4; 7 nucleotides line up with TRBD1. There are 16 residues in the CDR3. V lost 4 bases, J lost 3 bases, and 9 bases stayed unmatched. Germline assignment: CDR1 SGHNT and CDR2 YYREEE (reference sequence). This CDR3 reads CASSADQGGANEKLFF. DNA of the CDR3: TGTGCCAGCAGCGCGGATCAGGGGGGTGCTAATGAAAAACTGTTTTTT.